A single sample gave rise to the 5 T cell receptor beta chains below, sequenced in a study of shared clonotypes between healthy human individuals. Produced via immunoSEQ multiplex PCR; TCRdb's table is partial and in-frame only. The table shows approximately 720,000 clones, with roughly 94% occurring only once. Selected positively for CCR7 and CD45RO-negative, naive CD8 cells excluded terminally differentiated effector memory CD45RA+ cells. Sequenced: naive CD8+ T cells sorted from blood. These receptors all stem from a man aged 25-45 years in good health.

The chain links TRBV7-9 to TRBJ2-7; possibly TRBD1 or TRBD2 for D (5 bases each). V was cut by 5 bases and J by 5 bases, with 13 bases left in between. The CDR3 runs to 13 residues. Germline CDR1 reads SEHNR; CDR2 reads FQNEAQ (reference sequence). Here the CDR3 DNA reads TGTGCCAGCAGCCAAGGACGGGGCCACGAGCAGTACTTC. Protein product: CASSQGRGHEQYF.

CDR3 protein: CASSPRGESTDTQYF. The CDR3 region has the DNA TGTGCCAGCAGCCCCAGGGGCGAAAGCACAGATACGCAGTATTTT. V usage is TRBV7-9 and J usage is TRBJ2-3; maybe TRBD1 (6 bases). This CDR3 has 15 residues. Between the trimmed V and J ends, which lost 5 bases and 0 bases, there was a span of 12 bases. Germline CDR1 reads SEHNR; CDR2 reads FQNEAQ (reference sequence).

Only one count was recorded for this clone. V and J are TRBV10-3 and TRBJ2-3, with 7 bases fitting TRBD1. The CDR3 runs to 14 residues. Trimming cost V 10 bases and J 5 bases; bases outside gene matches: 12. Per germline, CDR1 ENHRY and CDR2 SYGVKD. The chain's CDR3 is CASTGADYLDTQYF. CDR3 bases: TGTGCCAGTACAGGGGCCGACTACTTAGATACGCAGTATTTT.

The chain is built from TRBV28 and TRBJ2-7, with 7 bases identical to TRBD2. The CDR3 contains 14 residues. V trimming: 7 bases; J trimming: 3 bases; junction bases outside the gene matches: 9. Germline CDR1 reads MDHEN; CDR2 reads SYDVKM. The CDR3 DNA reads as TGTGCCAGCACCTCCCTTACTAGCGTCTACGAGCAGTACTTC. It specifies CASTSLTSVYEQYF.

Turning to this clone: The junction differs from germline at one of its ends, possibly a read error. The genes are TRBV19 and TRBJ2-1; maybe TRBD1 (5 bases). CDR3 length: 9 amino acids. Looked up from germline, CDR1 is LNHDA and CDR2 is SQIVND (reference sequence). The CDR3 DNA reads as TGCAGGGCATACAATGAGCAGTTCTTC. This encodes CRAYNEQFF.